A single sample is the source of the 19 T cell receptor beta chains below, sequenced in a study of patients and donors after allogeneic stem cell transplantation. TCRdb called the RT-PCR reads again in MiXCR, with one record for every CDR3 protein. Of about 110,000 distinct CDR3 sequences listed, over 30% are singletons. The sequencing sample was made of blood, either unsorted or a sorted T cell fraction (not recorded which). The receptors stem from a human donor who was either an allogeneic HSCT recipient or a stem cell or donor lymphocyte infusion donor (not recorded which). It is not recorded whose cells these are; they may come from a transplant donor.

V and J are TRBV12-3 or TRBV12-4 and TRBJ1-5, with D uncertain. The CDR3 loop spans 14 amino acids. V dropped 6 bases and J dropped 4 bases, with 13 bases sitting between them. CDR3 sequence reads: CASRLTGSNQPQHF. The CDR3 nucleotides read TGTGCCAGCAGGCTGACGGGCTCTAATCAGCCCCAGCATTTT.

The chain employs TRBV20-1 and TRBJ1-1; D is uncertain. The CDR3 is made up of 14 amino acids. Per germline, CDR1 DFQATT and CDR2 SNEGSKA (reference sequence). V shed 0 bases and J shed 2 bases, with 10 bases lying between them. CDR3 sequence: CSARDKGINTEAFF. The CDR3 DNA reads TGCAGTGCTAGAGATAAGGGAATCAACACTGAAGCTTTCTTT.

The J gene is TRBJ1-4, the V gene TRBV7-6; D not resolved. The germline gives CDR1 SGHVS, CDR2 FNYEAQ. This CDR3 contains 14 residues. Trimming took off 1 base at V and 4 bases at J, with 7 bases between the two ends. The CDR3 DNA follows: TGTGCCAGCAGCTTAGGACGGGGTAATGAAAAACTGTTTTTT. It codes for CASSLGRGNEKLFF.

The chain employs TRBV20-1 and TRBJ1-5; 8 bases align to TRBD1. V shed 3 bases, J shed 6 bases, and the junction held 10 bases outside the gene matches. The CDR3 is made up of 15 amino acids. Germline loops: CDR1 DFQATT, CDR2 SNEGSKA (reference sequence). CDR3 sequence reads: CSASYRTGNGQPQHF. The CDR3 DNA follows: TGCAGTGCTAGTTACCGGACAGGGAACGGTCAGCCCCAGCATTTT.

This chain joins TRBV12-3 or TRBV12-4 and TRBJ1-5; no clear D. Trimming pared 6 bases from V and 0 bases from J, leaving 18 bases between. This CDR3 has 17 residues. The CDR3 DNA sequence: TGTGCCAGCAGCGACACTCCCAGTGGGTATAGCAATCAGCCCCAGCATTTT. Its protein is CASSDTPSGYSNQPQHF.

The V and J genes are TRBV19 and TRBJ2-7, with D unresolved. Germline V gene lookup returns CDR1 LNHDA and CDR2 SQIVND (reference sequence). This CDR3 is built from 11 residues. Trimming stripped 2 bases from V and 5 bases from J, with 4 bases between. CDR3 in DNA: TGTGCCAGTAGTATACGTCACGAGCAGTACTTC. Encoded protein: CASSIRHEQYF. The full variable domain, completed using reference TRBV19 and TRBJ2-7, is DGGITQSPKYLFRKEGQNVTLSCEQNLNHDAMYWYRQDPGQGLRLIYYSQIVNDFQKGDIAEGYSVSREKKESFPLTVTSAQKNPTAFYLCASSIRHEQYFGPGTRLTVT.

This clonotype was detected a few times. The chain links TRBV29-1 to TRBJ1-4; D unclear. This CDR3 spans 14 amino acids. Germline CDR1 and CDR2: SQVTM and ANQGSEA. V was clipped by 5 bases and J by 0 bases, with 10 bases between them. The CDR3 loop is CSVSPHATNEKLFF. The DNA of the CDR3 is TGCAGCGTTTCCCCACATGCAACTAATGAAAAACTGTTTTTT.

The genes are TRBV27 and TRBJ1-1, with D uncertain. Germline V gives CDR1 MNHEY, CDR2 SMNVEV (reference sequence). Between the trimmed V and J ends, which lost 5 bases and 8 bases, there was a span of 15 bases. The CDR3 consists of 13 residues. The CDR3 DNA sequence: TGTGCCAGCAGTCTGCGATTTGGCAGCGAAGCTTTCTTT. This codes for CASSLRFGSEAFF.

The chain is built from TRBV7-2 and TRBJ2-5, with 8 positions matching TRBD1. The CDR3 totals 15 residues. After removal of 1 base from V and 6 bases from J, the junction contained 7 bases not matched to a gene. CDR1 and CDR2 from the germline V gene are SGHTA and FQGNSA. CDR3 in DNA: TGTGCCAGCAGCTTAGGGGGACAGGTTGGGAAGACCCAGTACTTC. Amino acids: CASSLGGQVGKTQYF.

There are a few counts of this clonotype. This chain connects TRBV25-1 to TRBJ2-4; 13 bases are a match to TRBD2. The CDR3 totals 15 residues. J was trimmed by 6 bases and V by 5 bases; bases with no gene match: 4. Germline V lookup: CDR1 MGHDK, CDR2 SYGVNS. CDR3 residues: CASSRTSGSINIQYF. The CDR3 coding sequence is TGTGCCAGCAGTAGGACTAGCGGGAGTATAAACATTCAGTACTTC.

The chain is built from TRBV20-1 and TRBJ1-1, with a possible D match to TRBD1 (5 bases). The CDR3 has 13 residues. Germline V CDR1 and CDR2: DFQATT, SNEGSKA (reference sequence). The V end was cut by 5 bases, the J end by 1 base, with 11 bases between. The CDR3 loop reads CSALQDPNTEAFF. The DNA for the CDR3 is TGCAGTGCTTTACAGGACCCGAACACTGAAGCTTTCTTT.

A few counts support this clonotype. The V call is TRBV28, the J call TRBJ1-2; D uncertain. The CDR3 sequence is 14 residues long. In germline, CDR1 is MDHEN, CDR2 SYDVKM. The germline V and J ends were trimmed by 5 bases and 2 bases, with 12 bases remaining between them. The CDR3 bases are TGTGCCAGCAGTCTCCCCGGACGGAACTATGGCTACACCTTC. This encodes CASSLPGRNYGYTF.

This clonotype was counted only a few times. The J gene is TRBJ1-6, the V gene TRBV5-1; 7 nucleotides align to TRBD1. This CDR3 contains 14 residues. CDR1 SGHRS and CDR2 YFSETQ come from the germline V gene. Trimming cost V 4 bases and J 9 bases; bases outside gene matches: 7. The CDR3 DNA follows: TGCGCCAGCAGCCTCGGGACAGACGTTTCACCCCTCCACTTT. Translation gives CASSLGTDVSPLHF.

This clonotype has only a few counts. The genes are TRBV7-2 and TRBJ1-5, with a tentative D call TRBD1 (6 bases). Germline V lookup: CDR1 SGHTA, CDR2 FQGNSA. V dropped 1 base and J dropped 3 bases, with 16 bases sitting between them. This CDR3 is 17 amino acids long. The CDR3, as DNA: TGTGCCAGCAGCTTAGAATTCCGCGACAGGCTCAATCAGCCCCAGCATTTT. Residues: CASSLEFRDRLNQPQHF. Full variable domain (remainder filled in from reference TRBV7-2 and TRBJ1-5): GAGVSQSPSNKVTEKGKDVELRCDPISGHTALYWYRQSLGQGLEFLIYFQGNSAPDKSGLPSDRFSAERTGGSVSTLTIQRTQQEDSAVYLCASSLEFRDRLNQPQHFGDGTRLSIL.

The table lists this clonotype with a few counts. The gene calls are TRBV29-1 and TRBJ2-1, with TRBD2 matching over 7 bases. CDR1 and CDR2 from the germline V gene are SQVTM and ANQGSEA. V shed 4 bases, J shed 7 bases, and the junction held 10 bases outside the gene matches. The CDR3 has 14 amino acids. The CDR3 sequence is CSVAKREDRNEQFF. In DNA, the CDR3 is TGCAGCGTTGCTAAGCGGGAAGATAGAAATGAGCAGTTCTTC.

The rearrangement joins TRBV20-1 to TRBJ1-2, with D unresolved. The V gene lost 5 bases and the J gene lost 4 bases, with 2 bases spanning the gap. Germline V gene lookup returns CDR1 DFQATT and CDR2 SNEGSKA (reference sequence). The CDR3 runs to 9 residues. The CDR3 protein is CSAGYGYTF. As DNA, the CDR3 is TGCAGTGCTGGCTATGGCTACACCTTC.

This chain's CDR3 is CASSLHPPKGAYGYTF. The CDR3, as DNA: TGTGCCAGCAGCTTACACCCCCCTAAGGGAGCCTATGGCTACACCTTC. The rearrangement joins TRBV7-6 to TRBJ1-2; D not resolved. The CDR3 consists of 16 residues. Germline V lookup: CDR1 SGHVS, CDR2 FNYEAQ. V was pared by 2 bases and J by 4 bases, with 17 bases between. Complete variable domain (other parts from reference TRBV7-6 and TRBJ1-2): GAGVSQSPRYKVTKRGQDVALRCDPISGHVSLYWYRQALGQGPEFLTYFNYEAQQDKSGLPNDRFSAERPEGSISTLTIQRTEQRDSAMYRCASSLHPPKGAYGYTFGSGTRLTVV.

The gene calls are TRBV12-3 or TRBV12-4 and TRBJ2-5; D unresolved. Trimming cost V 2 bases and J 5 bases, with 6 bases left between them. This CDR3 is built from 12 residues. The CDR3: CASSLWPETQYF. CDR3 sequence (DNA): TGTGCCAGCAGTTTATGGCCGGAGACCCAGTACTTC.

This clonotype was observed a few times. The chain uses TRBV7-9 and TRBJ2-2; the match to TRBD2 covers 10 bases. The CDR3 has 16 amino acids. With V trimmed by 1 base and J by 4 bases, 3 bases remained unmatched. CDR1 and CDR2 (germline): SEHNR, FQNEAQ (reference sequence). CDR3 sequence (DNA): TGTGCCAGCAGCTTAGGACTAGCGGGTGCCACCGGGGAGCTGTTTTTT. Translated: CASSLGLAGATGELFF.